The present entry profiles one T cell receptor (beta chain) with its context. Its antigen is still unknown. These data are taken from a study of pediatric ulcerative colitis. Study-level points and caveats: Clonal expansions reduced rectal repertoire diversity in acute severe colitis. No controls had the two rectal clonotypes shared by ulcerative colitis patients. Repertoires came from total lymphocyte DNA, not specific subsets.

Here immunoSEQ multiplex PCR was the method, and the copy in TCRdb shows in-frame clones only, minus some. The sample consists of more than 45,000 clones, over 80% of them appearing once. V was cut by 5 bases and J by 16 bases, with 21 bases left in between. Germline loops: CDR1 SEHNR, CDR2 FQNEAQ (reference sequence). This CDR3 contains 13 residues. Input material: blood. This sequence originates from a boy aged 5-17 years who was a control in a study of pediatric ulcerative colitis. V usage is TRBV7-9 and J usage is TRBJ2-1; D remains unclear. Here the CDR3 DNA reads TGTGCCAGCAGCGCAAGGACCGGCGCGCGCGGTTTCTTC. Protein product: CASSARTGARGFF.